This TCR beta chain was retrieved from a study of OX40 agonist ivuxolimab in advanced cancers. Assay: immunoSEQ multiplex PCR; the TCRdb copy retains only in-frame clones and omits some. The sample lists roughly 74,000 clones; about 90% were seen once. V was pared by 3 bases and J by 3 bases, with 14 bases between. The CDR3 runs 16 residues. Germline CDR1 reads SEHNR; CDR2 reads FQNEAQ (reference sequence). This TCR came from an adult with an advanced solid tumor such as melanoma, head and neck, liver or kidney cancer. The chain carries TRBV7-9 and TRBJ1-4; TRBD1 might be the D (5 bases). The specimen was CD4+ or CD8+ T cells sorted from blood, collected in a trial of the OX40 agonist ivuxolimab. The DNA of the CDR3 is TGTGCCAGCAGCTTTTTTACTTTAGGGGCTAATGAAAAACTGTTTTTT. It yields the protein CASSFFTLGANEKLFF. Based on the CDR3 plus reference TRBV7-9 and TRBJ1-4, the full variable domain is DTGVSQNPRHKITKRGQNVTFRCDPISEHNRLYWYRQTLGQGPEFLTYFQNEAQLEKSRLLSDRFSAERPKGSFSTLEIQRTEQGDSAMYLCASSFFTLGANEKLFFGSGTQLSVL.